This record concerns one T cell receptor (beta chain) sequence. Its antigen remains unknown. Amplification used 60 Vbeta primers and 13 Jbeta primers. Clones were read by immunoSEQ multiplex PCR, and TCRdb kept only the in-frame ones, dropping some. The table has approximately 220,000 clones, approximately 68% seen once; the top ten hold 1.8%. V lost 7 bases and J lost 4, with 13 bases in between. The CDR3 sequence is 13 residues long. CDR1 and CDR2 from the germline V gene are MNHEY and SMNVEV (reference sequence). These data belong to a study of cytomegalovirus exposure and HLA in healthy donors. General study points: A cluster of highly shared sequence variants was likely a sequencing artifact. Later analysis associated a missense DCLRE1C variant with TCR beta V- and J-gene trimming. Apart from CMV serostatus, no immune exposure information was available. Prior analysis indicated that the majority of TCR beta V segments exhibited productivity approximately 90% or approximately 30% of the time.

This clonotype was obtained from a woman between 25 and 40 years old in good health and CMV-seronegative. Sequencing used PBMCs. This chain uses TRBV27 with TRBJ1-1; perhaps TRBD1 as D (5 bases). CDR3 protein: CASMVGGGTEAFF. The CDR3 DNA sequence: TGTGCCAGCATGGTGGGGGGTGGCACTGAAGCTTTCTTT.